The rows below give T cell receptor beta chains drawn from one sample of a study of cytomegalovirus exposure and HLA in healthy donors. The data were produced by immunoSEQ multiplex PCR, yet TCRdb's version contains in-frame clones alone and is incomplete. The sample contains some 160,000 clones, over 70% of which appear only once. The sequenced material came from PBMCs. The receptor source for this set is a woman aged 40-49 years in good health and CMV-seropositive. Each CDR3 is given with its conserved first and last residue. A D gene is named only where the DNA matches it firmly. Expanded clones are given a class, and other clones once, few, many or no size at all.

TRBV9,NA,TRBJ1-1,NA,TGTGCCAGCAGCGCCCAGGGAACGGGTGAAGCTTTCTTT,CASSAQGTGEAFF
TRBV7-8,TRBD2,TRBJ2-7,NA,TGTGCCAGCAGCTCGGGGGGGGGACTAGCGACGCAGTACTTC,CASSSGGGLATQYF
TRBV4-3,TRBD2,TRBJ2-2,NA,TGCGCCAGCAGTCTAGCGGGGGGCACCGGGGAGCTGTTTTTT,CASSLAGGTGELFF
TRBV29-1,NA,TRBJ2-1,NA,TGCAGCGTCTCCCGAGGGTTGGGCGATGAGCAGTTCTTC,CSVSRGLGDEQFF
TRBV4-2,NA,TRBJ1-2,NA,TGTGCCAGCAGCCAAGGGGCAGTAAGCTATGGCTACACCTTC,CASSQGAVSYGYTF
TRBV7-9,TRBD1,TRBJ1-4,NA,TGTTCCAGCAGTTCGGGACAGCGTAATGAAAAACTGTTTTTT,CSSSSGQRNEKLFF
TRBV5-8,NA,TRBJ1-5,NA,TGTGCCAGCAGCTTCGGTTCCGGGCAGCCCCAGCATTTT,CASSFGSGQPQHF
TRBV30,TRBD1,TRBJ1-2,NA,TGTGCCTGGAGGGGACAGGGAGAACTTGGCTACACCTTC,CAWRGQGELGYTF
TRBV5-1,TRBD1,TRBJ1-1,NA,TGCGCCAGCAGCTTGGAAGGGGGCAGGTTGAACACTGAAGCTTTCTTT,CASSLEGGRLNTEAFF
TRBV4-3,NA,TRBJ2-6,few,TGCGCCAGCAGCCAAGATCCCCCCACAACCTCTGGGGCCAACGTCCTGACTTTC,CASSQDPPTTSGANVLTF
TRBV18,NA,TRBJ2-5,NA,TGTGCCAGCTCACCTAACACAGAAGGGACCCAGTACTTC,CASSPNTEGTQYF
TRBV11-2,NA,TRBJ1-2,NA,TGTGCCAGCAGCTTAGACTCGGGATTAAACTATGGCTACACCTTC,CASSLDSGLNYGYTF
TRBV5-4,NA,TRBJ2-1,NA,TGTGCCAGCAGCTCCCCGAGGGGGGGGCGCGACAATGAGCAGTTCTTC,CASSSPRGGRDNEQFF
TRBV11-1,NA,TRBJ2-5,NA,TGTGCCAGCAGCACACTTCTGTTGGAGGGGAGGGAGACCCAGTACTTC,CASSTLLLEGRETQYF
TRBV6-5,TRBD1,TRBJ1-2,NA,TGTGCCAGCACCCCATACTGGGACAGGGGGGGCTACACCTTC,CASTPYWDRGGYTF
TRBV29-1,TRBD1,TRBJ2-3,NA,TGCAGCGTTGAAACCGGGACAGTCACAGATACGCAGTATTTT,CSVETGTVTDTQYF
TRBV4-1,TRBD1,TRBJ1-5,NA,TGCGCCAGCAGCCTGGGAGACGGGACAGGGAGTAGCAATCAGCCCCAGCATTTT,CASSLGDGTGSSNQPQHF
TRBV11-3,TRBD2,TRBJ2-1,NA,TGTGCCAGCAGCTCAGGCGGGAGGGGTAGAAAGGGTAATGAGCAGTTCTTC,CASSSGGRGRKGNEQFF
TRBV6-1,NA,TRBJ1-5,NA,TGTGCCAGCAGTGGGGGGGGCCAACGGTTACCGCCCCAGCATTTT,CASSGGGQRLPPQHF
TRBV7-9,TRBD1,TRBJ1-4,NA,TGTGCCAGCAGCGAGACAGGGCGGGCAACTAATGAAAAACTGTTTTTT,CASSETGRATNEKLFF
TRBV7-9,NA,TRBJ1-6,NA,TGTGCCAGCAGCTCAAGTGGGGGGGGAGGTTCACCCCTCCACTTT,CASSSSGGGGSPLHF
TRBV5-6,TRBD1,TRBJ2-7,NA,TGTGCCAGCAGTTGGGACAGTGACTACGAGCAGTACTTC,CASSWDSDYEQYF